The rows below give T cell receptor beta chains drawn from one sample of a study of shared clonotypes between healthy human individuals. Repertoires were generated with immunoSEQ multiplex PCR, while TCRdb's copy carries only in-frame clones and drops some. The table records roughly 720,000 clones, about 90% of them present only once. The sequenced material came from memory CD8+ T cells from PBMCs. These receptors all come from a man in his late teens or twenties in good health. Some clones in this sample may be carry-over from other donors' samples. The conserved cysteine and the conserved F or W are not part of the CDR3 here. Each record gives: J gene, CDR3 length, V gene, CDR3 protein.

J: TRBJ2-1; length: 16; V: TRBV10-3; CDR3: AISDGLLRERLHNEQF
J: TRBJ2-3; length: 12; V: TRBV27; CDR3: ASSLQGRTDTQY
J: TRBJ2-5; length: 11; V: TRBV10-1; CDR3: ASSTGEQETQY
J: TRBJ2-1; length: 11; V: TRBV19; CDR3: ASSTGPPNEQF
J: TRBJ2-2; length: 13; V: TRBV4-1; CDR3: ASSPLLAGTGELF
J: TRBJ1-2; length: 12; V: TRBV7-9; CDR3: ASSSGQENYGYT
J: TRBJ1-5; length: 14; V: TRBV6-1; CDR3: ASSEGYPYSNQPQH
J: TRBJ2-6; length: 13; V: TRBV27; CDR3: ASSLATSGANVLT
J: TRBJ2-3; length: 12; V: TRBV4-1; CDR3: ASSQGTKSDTQY
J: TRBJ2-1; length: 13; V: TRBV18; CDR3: ASSPRGGSYNEQF
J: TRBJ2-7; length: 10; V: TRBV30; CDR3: ACESGGDEQY
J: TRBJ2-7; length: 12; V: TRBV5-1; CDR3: ASSFRDNPYEQY
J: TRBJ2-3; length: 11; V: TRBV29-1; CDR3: SVEDGRGDTQY
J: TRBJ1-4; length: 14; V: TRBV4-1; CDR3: ASSQGQGATNEKLF
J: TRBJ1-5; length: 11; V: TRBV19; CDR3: ASSDRGSQPQH
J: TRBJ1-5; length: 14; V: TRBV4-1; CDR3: ASSQWPSGSNQPQH
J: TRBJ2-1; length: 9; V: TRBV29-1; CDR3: SAKMGLWQF
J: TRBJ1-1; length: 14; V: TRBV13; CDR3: ASSSEFGEGGTEAF
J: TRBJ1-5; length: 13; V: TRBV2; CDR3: ASSYRDNSNQPQH
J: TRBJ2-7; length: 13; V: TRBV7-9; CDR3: ASSGPVDTSYEQY
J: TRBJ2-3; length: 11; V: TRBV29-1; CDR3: SDRDHGTDTQY
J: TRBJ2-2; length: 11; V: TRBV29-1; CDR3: SVTGPGTGELF
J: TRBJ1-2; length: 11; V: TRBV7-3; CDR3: ASSSTGLLGYT
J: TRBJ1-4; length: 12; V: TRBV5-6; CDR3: ASSFFRTNEKLF
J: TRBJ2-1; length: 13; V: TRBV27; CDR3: ASTRGAGVAGEQF
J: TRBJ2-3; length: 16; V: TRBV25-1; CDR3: ASSGGLAGGPGGDTQY
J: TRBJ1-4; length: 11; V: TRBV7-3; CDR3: ASSLGRDEKLF
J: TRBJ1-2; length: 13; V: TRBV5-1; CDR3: ASSMYRDSNYGYT
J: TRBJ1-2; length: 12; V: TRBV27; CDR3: ASSLVPAGDGYT
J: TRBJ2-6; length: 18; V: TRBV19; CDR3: ASSEYLMRISSSGANVLT
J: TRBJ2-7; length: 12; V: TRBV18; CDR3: ASSPPGENYEQY